These 15 T cell receptor beta chains share one sample of origin, sequenced in a study of shared clonotypes between healthy human individuals. TCRdb's copy holds only in-frame clones and misses some; the assay was immunoSEQ multiplex PCR. This sample yields about 2,500,000 clones, of which around nine tenths are seen a single time; over 0.12% belongs to the top ten. The sample taken for sequencing was naive CD4+ T cells sorted from blood. This sample's subset: CD45RA+ positively selected. The origin of the receptors is a man between 18 and 35 years old in good health.

Only one count was recorded for this clone. The chain uses TRBV9 and TRBJ2-1; D perhaps matches TRBD1 (5 bases). Germline V CDR1 and CDR2: SGDLS, YYNGEE. CDR3 length: 15 amino acids. V was trimmed by 2 bases and J by 0 bases, leaving 9 bases between them. CDR3 region: CASSVGAPSYNEQFF. For the CDR3, the DNA is TGTGCCAGCAGCGTTGGGGCCCCCTCCTACAATGAGCAGTTCTTC.

The chain links TRBV13 to TRBJ1-2; D gene uncertain. This CDR3 has 13 residues. Trimming removed 5 bases from V and 3 bases from J, with 10 bases in between. Per the germline V gene, CDR1 is PRHDT and CDR2 is FYEKMQ (reference sequence). Here the CDR3 DNA reads TGTGCCAGCAGCACGTCGGGGTACTATGGCTACACCTTC. Encoded protein: CASSTSGYYGYTF.

The chain carries TRBV11-2 and TRBJ2-7; D is unclear. Germline V gene lookup returns CDR1 SGHAT and CDR2 FQNNGV. V was pared by 5 bases and J by 0 bases, with 17 bases between. The length of the CDR3 is 16 residues. Written as DNA, the CDR3 is TGTGCCAGCAGCCCGTACGGCGGCCCCAACTCCTACGAGCAGTACTTC. Residues: CASSPYGGPNSYEQYF.

The V gene is TRBV11-2, the J gene TRBJ1-1; 7 bases map to TRBD1. Germline V gene sequence: CDR1 SGHAT, CDR2 FQNNGV. V lost 5 bases to trimming and J lost 10 bases; unmatched junction nucleotides: 10. The CDR3 totals 13 residues. The CDR3 DNA reads TGTGCCAGCAGCCCCCTGAGAGGGGGCGCAGCTTTCTTT. Its protein is CASSPLRGGAAFF.

This clone has more than one count but fewer than ten. The V call is TRBV7-9, the J call TRBJ1-6; TRBD1 matches 9 bases. CDR3 length equals 15 residues. J was trimmed by 7 bases and V by 9 bases; bases with no gene match: 10. Germline values: CDR1 SEHNR, CDR2 FQNEAQ (reference sequence). CDR3 DNA sequence: TGTGCCAGTGAACCGGGACAGGGCTCCAATTCACCCCTCCACTTT. Translated: CASEPGQGSNSPLHF.

The chain uses TRBV6-5 and TRBJ1-1; D remains unclear. The V and J ends lost 3 bases and 1 base respectively, with 9 bases between them. The CDR3 has 14 residues. Per the germline V gene, CDR1 is MNHEY and CDR2 is SVGAGI. The CDR3 spells CASSYAQRNTEAFF. The CDR3 DNA reads TGTGCCAGCAGTTATGCACAGAGGAACACTGAAGCTTTCTTT.

With regard to this clone: This sample includes further DNA sequences coding for the same CDR3. V and J are TRBV20-1 and TRBJ1-1, with D unresolved. V was shortened by 3 bases and J by 4 bases, with 6 bases between the two germline ends. This CDR3 contains 11 residues. Germline values: CDR1 DFQATT, CDR2 SNEGSKA (reference sequence). DNA for the CDR3: TGCAGTGCTAGGCTCGGCACTGAAGCTTTCTTT. It specifies CSARLGTEAFF.

The V and J genes are TRBV10-3 and TRBJ2-7; 10 nucleotides agree with TRBD2. J gave up 3 bases and V 3 bases, and 2 bases lay outside the gene matches. From germline, CDR1 is ENHRY and CDR2 SYGVKD. This CDR3 has 14 residues. CDR3 protein: CAISDSSGSYEQYF. DNA of the CDR3: TGTGCCATCAGTGACTCTAGCGGGAGCTACGAGCAGTACTTC.

The gene calls are TRBV28 and TRBJ2-6; D not certain. Trimming took off 5 bases at V and 2 bases at J, with 7 bases between the two ends. The CDR3 has 14 residues. Germline values: CDR1 MDHEN, CDR2 SYDVKM. DNA of the CDR3: TGTGCCAGCAGTACCAAGACTGGGGCCAACGTCCTGACTTTC. The encoded protein is CASSTKTGANVLTF. Full variable domain (missing parts from reference TRBV28 and TRBJ2-6): DVKVTQSSRYLVKRTGEKVFLECVQDMDHENMFWYRQDPGLGLRLIYFSYDVKMKEKGDIPEGYSVSREKKERFSLILESASTNQTSMYLCASSTKTGANVLTFGAGSRLTVL.

V gene TRBV10-2 combines with J gene TRBJ2-1; no clear D. Between the trimmed V and J ends, which lost 7 bases and 4 bases, there was a span of 8 bases. CDR3 length equals 12 residues. Germline lookup yields CDR1 WSHSY and CDR2 SAAADI. The CDR3 sequence is CASMSRYNEQFF. DNA for the CDR3: TGCGCCAGCATGAGTAGGTACAATGAGCAGTTCTTC.

The rearrangement joins TRBV10-3 to TRBJ2-1, with D unclear. CDR1 is ENHRY and CDR2 is SYGVKD in the germline V gene. The V and J ends lost 5 bases and 3 bases respectively, with 8 bases between them. The CDR3 loop spans 13 amino acids. CDR3 in DNA: TGTGCCATCAGTCAACGAAGCTACAATGAGCAGTTCTTC. Protein: CAISQRSYNEQFF.

The chain is built from TRBV30 and TRBJ2-1; no firm D call. The germline gives CDR1 GTSNPN, CDR2 SVGIG (reference sequence). This CDR3 contains 12 residues. V dropped 4 bases and J dropped 7 bases, with 11 bases sitting between them. The chain's CDR3 is CAWKGVGNEQFF. Here the CDR3 DNA reads TGTGCCTGGAAAGGTGTCGGTAATGAGCAGTTCTTC. The variable domain in full, completed from reference TRBV30 and TRBJ2-1, reads SQTIHQWPATLVQPVGSPLSLECTVEGTSNPNLYWYRQAAGRGLQLLFYSVGIGQISSEVPQNLSASRPQDRQFILSSKKLLLSDSGFYLCAWKGVGNEQFFGPGTRLTVL.

Written as DNA, the CDR3 is TGTGCCAGCAGCCCGAATCCGGGACTTTCCTACGAGCAGTACTTC. Amino acids: CASSPNPGLSYEQYF. The chain uses TRBV5-4 and TRBJ2-7; a possible D gene is TRBD2 (6 bases). Germline assignment: CDR1 SGHNT and CDR2 YYREEE (reference sequence). The CDR3 is 15 residues long. Trimming took 4 bases from V and 1 from J, leaving 15 bases between them.

The V gene is TRBV9, the J gene TRBJ1-2; D possibly corresponds to TRBD1 (6 bases). The germline gives CDR1 SGDLS, CDR2 YYNGEE. Trimming cost V 4 bases and J 5 bases, with 15 bases left between them. There are 14 residues in the CDR3. This CDR3 reads CASSSQQGQYGYTF. The CDR3 nucleotides read TGTGCCAGCAGCTCCCAACAGGGACAATATGGCTACACCTTC.

Only one count was recorded for this clone. The V call is TRBV6-5, the J call TRBJ2-3; the match to TRBD2 covers 7 bases. CDR1 and CDR2 (germline): MNHEY, SVGAGI. Losses at the gene ends were 10 bases for V and 5 bases for J; bases not matched to a gene: 15. CDR3 size: 15 residues. This CDR3 is CAIQTGEGRGDTQYF. CDR3 nucleotide sequence: TGTGCCATCCAGACCGGGGAGGGCCGCGGAGATACGCAGTATTTT.